This is a list of T cell receptor beta chains from one sample in a study of cytomegalovirus exposure and HLA in healthy donors. Only in-frame clones appear in the TCRdb table, and some are missing; sequencing was by immunoSEQ multiplex PCR. The sample contains some 210,000 clones, approximately 87% of which appear only once. Material for sequencing was PBMCs. The source is a woman between 18 and 30 years old in good health and CMV-seronegative. Both conserved end residues are part of each CDR3. D genes are given only for firm matches.

12,TRBV18,TRBJ1-2,.,CASSPLGDGYTF,TGTGCCAGCTCACCTCTCGGGGATGGCTACACCTTC
13,TRBV5-1,TRBJ1-4,.,CASSDRGNEKLFF,TGCGCCAGCTCAGACAGAGGGAATGAAAAACTGTTTTTT
15,TRBV6-6,TRBJ2-7,TRBD2,CASSFLAGNTYEQYF,TGTGCCAGCAGTTTTCTAGCGGGGAATACCTACGAGCAGTACTTC
14,TRBV2,TRBJ1-2,.,CASTIEQDTYGYTF,TGTGCCAGCACCATAGAACAGGACACCTATGGCTACACCTTC
13,TRBV25-1,TRBJ2-5,TRBD1,CASSVTGPETQYF,TGTGCCAGCAGTGTGACAGGGCCAGAGACCCAGTACTTC
15,TRBV6-4,TRBJ1-5,.,CASTGKGQGNQPQHF,TGTGCCAGCACGGGGAAGGGGCAGGGCAATCAGCCCCAGCATTTT
14,TRBV15,TRBJ1-6,.,CATSRDGQNSPLHF,TGTGCCACCAGCAGAGATGGACAGAATTCACCCCTCCACTTT
14,TRBV9,TRBJ1-1,.,CASSPPTAEYEAFF,TGTGCCAGCAGCCCCCCCACAGCGGAATATGAAGCTTTCTTT
17,TRBV29-1,TRBJ2-7,TRBD1,CSVRGVTTGDSPYEQYF,TGCAGCGTTCGCGGCGTAACCACAGGGGACAGCCCCTACGAGCAGTACTTC
13,TRBV10-2,TRBJ1-2,.,CASSDRGGYGYTF,TGCGCCAGCAGTGATAGGGGGGGCTATGGCTACACCTTC
16,TRBV25-1,TRBJ1-2,.,CASSESWGTPGTGYTF,TGTGCCAGCAGTGAATCTTGGGGGACGCCGGGAACTGGCTACACCTTC